This T cell receptor (beta chain) was recorded in a study of T cell responses to AZD1222 COVID-19 vaccine. Sequencing used immunoSEQ multiplex PCR; TCRdb keeps in-frame clones, though not all of them. This sample has 99,000 or so clones, with 85% to 95% found just once. Study results and limitations: Repertoires were obtained solely post-peak T cell response. A mostly white British donor set with more females was recruited, and clonal diversity was possibly underestimated.

Regarding this clone: Antigen specificity is unknown.

Trimming stripped 0 bases from V and 7 bases from J, with 13 bases between. CDR3 size: 15 residues. Looked up from germline, CDR1 is MGHRA and CDR2 is YSYEKL. This material consisted of peripheral blood, taken on day 0 of AZD1222 vaccination. The chain recombines TRBV4-1 with TRBJ1-5; D remains unclear. The receptor comes from an adult in good health. CDR3 DNA sequence: TGCGCCAGCAGCCAAGATCCTCTCCGTCCCCAGCCCCAGCATTTT. Amino acid sequence: CASSQDPLRPQPQHF.